Below are 13 T cell receptor beta chains sequenced from a single sample in a study of shared clonotypes between healthy human individuals. Data came from immunoSEQ multiplex PCR; TCRdb stores just in-frame clones and leaves some out. The sample records around 2.1 million clones, 95% being singletons. Material for sequencing was naive CD4+ T cells sorted from blood. Subset indicated: CD45RA+ positively selected. These receptor sequences come from a young man in good health.

The chain couples TRBV7-9 to TRBJ2-2, with D maybe TRBD2 (6 bases). Germline loops: CDR1 SEHNR, CDR2 FQNEAQ (reference sequence). The V end was cut by 2 bases, the J end by 4 bases, with 20 bases between. The CDR3 has 18 amino acids. The chain's CDR3 is CASSLYSPTEGRTGELFF. The CDR3 DNA follows: TGTGCCAGCAGCTTATATTCCCCGACGGAGGGCCGCACCGGGGAGCTGTTTTTT.

The chain carries TRBV11-3 and TRBJ2-1; D tentatively fits TRBD1 or TRBD2 (6 bases each). CDR1 SGHNT and CDR2 YENEEA come from the germline V gene. Trimming took off 5 bases at V and 1 base at J, with 12 bases between the two ends. CDR3 size: 15 residues. CDR3 bases: TGTGCCAGCAGCCTAGGGGGGATTTCCTACAATGAGCAGTTCTTC. Translated: CASSLGGISYNEQFF.

The genes are TRBV4-1 and TRBJ2-2; TRBD2 might be the D (6 bases). In germline, CDR1 is MGHRA, CDR2 YSYEKL. Trimming removed 1 base from V and 4 bases from J, with 7 bases in between. The CDR3 extends over 14 amino acids. CDR3 sequence (DNA): TGCGCCAGCAGCCAAGGCGGGGTCACCGGGGAGCTGTTTTTT. Protein product: CASSQGGVTGELFF.

The chain couples TRBV6-5 to TRBJ2-5; perhaps TRBD2 as D (5 bases). V lost 4 bases to trimming and J lost 5 bases, with 14 bases between them. The CDR3 is 14 residues long. CDR1 and CDR2 from the germline V gene are MNHEY and SVGAGI. The CDR3 loop is CASSSPGGSETQYF. CDR3 sequence (DNA): TGTGCCAGCAGTTCTCCAGGCGGGTCCGAGACCCAGTACTTC.

V is TRBV9 and J is TRBJ2-5; TRBD2 matches at 11 bases. Germline CDR1 SGDLS, CDR2 YYNGEE. The CDR3 is 18 residues long. V was pared by 0 bases and J by 1 base, with 8 bases of the junction left unmatched. The CDR3 DNA reads as TGTGCCAGCAGCGTAGCTACGGGAGGGACTAGCGGCCAAGAGACCCAGTACTTC. Translation gives CASSVATGGTSGQETQYF.

V is TRBV7-2 and J is TRBJ2-7; D is perhaps TRBD1 (6 bases). V was cut by 4 bases and J by 3 bases, with 13 bases left in between. The germline V gene encodes CDR1 SGHTA and CDR2 FQGNSA. The CDR3 sequence is 14 residues long. The chain's CDR3 is CASSSSPGVYEQYF. The CDR3 DNA follows: TGTGCCAGCAGCTCCTCCCCAGGGGTCTACGAGCAGTACTTC.

The chain combines TRBV18 with TRBJ2-7; 8 bases are shared with TRBD1. V shed 3 bases, J shed 6 bases, and the junction held 13 bases outside the gene matches. The CDR3 totals 16 residues. Looked up from germline, CDR1 is KGHSH and CDR2 is LQKENI. This CDR3 reads CASSPDGAGGGGEQYF. The CDR3 DNA reads as TGTGCCAGCTCACCTGACGGGGCAGGGGGCGGAGGCGAGCAGTACTTC. The full variable domain, rest sourced from reference TRBV18 and TRBJ2-7, is NAGVMQNPRHLVRRRGQEARLRCSPMKGHSHVYWYRQLPEEGLKFMVYLQKENIIDESGMPKERFSAEFPKEGPSILRIQQVVRGDSAAYFCASSPDGAGGGGEQYFGPGTRLTVT.

CDR3 in amino acids: CAWSVQEGYTTYEQYF. In DNA form, the CDR3 reads TGTGCCTGGAGTGTCCAGGAGGGCTATACCACCTACGAGCAGTACTTC. J is TRBJ2-7 and V is TRBV30, with D perhaps TRBD2 (6 bases). The V gene lost 0 bases and the J gene lost 2 bases, with 17 bases spanning the gap. Germline assignment: CDR1 GTSNPN and CDR2 SVGIG (reference sequence). This CDR3 is built from 16 residues.

Concerning this clone: A single base separates this from a much larger clone, so it may be a read error. Other DNA sequences in this specimen translate into the identical CDR3. The CDR3 region is CASSFQETQYF. The CDR3, as DNA: TGTGCCAGCAGCTTCCAGGAGACCCAGTACTTC. The chain couples TRBV11-2 to TRBJ2-5; D ambiguous. Per germline, CDR1 SGHAT and CDR2 FQNNGV. Deletions cut 3 bases from V and 5 bases from J, with 4 bases between. This CDR3 comprises 11 residues.

This chain joins TRBV7-2 and TRBJ2-5; D possibly corresponds to TRBD1 (6 bases). V was pared by 7 bases and J by 8 bases, with 11 bases between. Germline V gene sequence: CDR1 SGHTA, CDR2 FQGNSA. This CDR3 is 11 amino acids long. CDR3 in amino acids: CASTKGETQYF. CDR3 sequence (DNA): TGTGCCAGCACCAAGGGGGAAACCCAGTACTTC.

This chain uses TRBV27 with TRBJ1-5, with D maybe TRBD1 (5 bases). The V and J ends lost 5 bases and 5 bases respectively, with 10 bases between them. The CDR3 is made up of 13 amino acids. Germline CDR1 MNHEY, CDR2 SMNVEV (reference sequence). The CDR3 region is CASSLQVHQPQHF. The CDR3, as DNA: TGTGCCAGCAGTCTACAGGTCCATCAGCCCCAGCATTTT.

The genes are TRBV30 and TRBJ1-1; D perhaps matches TRBD1 (5 bases). The V end was cut by 1 base, the J end by 1 base, with 13 bases between. There are 15 residues in the CDR3. Germline values: CDR1 GTSNPN, CDR2 SVGIG (reference sequence). This chain's CDR3 is CAWSGWDLKNTEAFF. CDR3 bases: TGTGCCTGGAGTGGATGGGACCTTAAGAACACTGAAGCTTTCTTT.

This sequence joins TRBV10-3 and TRBJ1-2; D may be TRBD1 (5 bases). The CDR3 has 13 amino acids. V lost 9 bases, J lost 0 bases, and 11 bases lay in between. Germline V gene lookup returns CDR1 ENHRY and CDR2 SYGVKD. In DNA, the CDR3 is TGTGCCATACAGACAGTACCTAACTATGGCTACACCTTC. This encodes CAIQTVPNYGYTF.